These 4 T cell receptor beta chains originate from one sample sequenced in a study of prognosis after radiotherapy for stage I lung cancer. The genomic DNA TCR beta CDR3 region underwent two rounds of multiplex PCR. Gene-specific TRBV and TRBJ primers were used in PCR round one. From the multiplex PCR reads, TCRdb called clonotypes with MiXCR, one entry per CDR3 protein. The sample has some 35,000 distinct CDR3 sequences, roughly a third seen once; the top ten hold roughly 17%. This material consisted of PBMCs, taken before or after stereotactic body radiation therapy (not recorded which). The origin of the receptors is a donor over 45 with non-small cell lung cancer.

This clonotype showed up many times. The rearrangement joins TRBV6-5 to TRBJ1-4, with D perhaps matching TRBD1 (6 bases). Per the germline V gene, CDR1 is MNHEY and CDR2 is SVGAGI. The ends were cut back, 2 bases at V and 7 bases at J, with 14 bases in the middle. The CDR3 covers 15 residues. The DNA of the CDR3 is TGTGCCAGCAGTTACGCAATAGGGGGGGCTGAAAAACTGTTTTTT. Translation: CASSYAIGGAEKLFF.

At least ten counts were recorded for this clonotype. V and J are TRBV20-1 and TRBJ2-1; no definite D call. The CDR3 has 15 residues. The V and J ends lost 5 bases and 5 bases respectively, with 19 bases between them. CDR1 and CDR2 (germline): DFQATT, SNEGSKA (reference sequence). This CDR3 reads CSAQSGNSPHNEQFF. DNA for the CDR3: TGCAGTGCTCAGAGTGGAAATAGTCCCCACAATGAGCAGTTCTTC.

This clonotype was recorded many times. The chain links TRBV9 to TRBJ1-3; 8 bases agree with TRBD1. This CDR3 is built from 16 residues. CDR1 is SGDLS, CDR2 YYNGEE, per germline. After removal of 1 base from V and 2 bases from J, the junction contained 5 bases not matched to a gene. CDR3 loop: CASSVTGGMAGNTIYF. DNA of the CDR3: TGTGCCAGCAGCGTAACAGGGGGGATGGCTGGAAACACCATATATTTT.

This rearrangement joins TRBV28 to TRBJ1-1, with unresolved D. Germline V gene lookup returns CDR1 MDHEN and CDR2 SYDVKM. Between the trimmed V and J ends, which lost 3 bases and 1 base, there was a span of 15 bases. The CDR3 has 16 amino acids. CDR3 loop: CASSLGGAGKNTEAFF. The CDR3 DNA reads as TGTGCCAGCAGTTTGGGAGGTGCTGGGAAGAACACTGAAGCTTTCTTT. The full variable domain, completed using reference TRBV28 and TRBJ1-1, is DVKVTQSSRYLVKRTGEKVFLECVQDMDHENMFWYRQDPGLGLRLIYFSYDVKMKEKGDIPEGYSVSREKKERFSLILESASTNQTSMYLCASSLGGAGKNTEAFFGQGTRLTVV.